This note documents a single T cell receptor beta chain sequence. Its antigen is as yet unknown. V dropped 1 base and J dropped 2 bases, with 8 bases sitting between them. Germline loops: CDR1 LNHDA, CDR2 SQIVND (reference sequence). The CDR3 contains 14 residues. TCRdb independently ran MiXCR on the reads; one entry per CDR3 protein. The data show 400,000 to 600,000 distinct CDR3 sequences, about 42% seen once. The sample originates from a study of T cell repertoires in cytomegalovirus infection. Study-wide context: HLA-C-restricted CMV epitopes, recently identified, and well-studied HLA-B-restricted ones were used by the study. It was the public TCR beta signatures that indicated both CMV infection and matching HLA type. The study, taken as a whole, reports: In two of eight donors, the top clonotype was HLA-C-restricted CMV-specific. Cumulated frequencies of public TCR beta families served to identify carriers of CMV plus the relevant HLA.

This receptor was obtained from a human donor in good health (CMV status not recorded). Some clones in this sample may be carry-over from other donors' samples. The chain recombines TRBV19 with TRBJ1-1, with D unresolved. The sequencing used cultured PBMCs, collected from culture after CMV antigen stimulation. In DNA, the CDR3 is TGTGCCAGTAGTATAGTGGGTGGCAACACTGAAGCTTTCTTT. This codes for CASSIVGGNTEAFF.